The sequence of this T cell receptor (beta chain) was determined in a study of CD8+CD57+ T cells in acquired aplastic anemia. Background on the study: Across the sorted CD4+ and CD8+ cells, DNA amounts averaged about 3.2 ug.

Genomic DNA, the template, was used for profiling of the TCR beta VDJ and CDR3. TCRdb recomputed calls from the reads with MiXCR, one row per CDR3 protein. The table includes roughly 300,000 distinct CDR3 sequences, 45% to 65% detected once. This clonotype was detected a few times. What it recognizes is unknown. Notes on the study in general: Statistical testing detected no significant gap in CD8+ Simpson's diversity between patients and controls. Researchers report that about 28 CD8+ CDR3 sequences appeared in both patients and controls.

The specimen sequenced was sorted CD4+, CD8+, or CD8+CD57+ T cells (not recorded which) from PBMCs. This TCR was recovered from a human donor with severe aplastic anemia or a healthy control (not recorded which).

In DNA, the CDR3 is TGTGCCAGCAGTGTAGCGGGGGGGCCAGGAGATACGCAGTATTTT. Its translation: CASSVAGGPGDTQYF. The rearrangement joins TRBV28 to TRBJ2-3; 11 bases fit TRBD2. This CDR3 has 15 amino acids. The germline gives CDR1 MDHEN, CDR2 SYDVKM. V was pared by 5 bases and J by 5 bases, with 6 bases of the junction left unmatched. The full variable domain, in which reference TRBV28 and TRBJ2-3 provide the parts outside the CDR3, is DVKVTQSSRYLVKRTGEKVFLECVQDMDHENMFWYRQDPGLGLRLIYFSYDVKMKEKGDIPEGYSVSREKKERFSLILESASTNQTSMYLCASSVAGGPGDTQYFGPGTRLTVL.